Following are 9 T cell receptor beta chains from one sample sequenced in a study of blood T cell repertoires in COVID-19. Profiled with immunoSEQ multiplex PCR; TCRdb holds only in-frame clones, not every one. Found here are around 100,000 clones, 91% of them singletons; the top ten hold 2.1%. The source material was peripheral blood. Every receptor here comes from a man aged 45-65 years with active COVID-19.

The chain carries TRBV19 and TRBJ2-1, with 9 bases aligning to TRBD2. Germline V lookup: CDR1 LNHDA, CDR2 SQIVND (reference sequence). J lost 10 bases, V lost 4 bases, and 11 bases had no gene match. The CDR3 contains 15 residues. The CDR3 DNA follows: TGTGCCAGTAGTACCTTCGGGACTAGCCCCCACGAGCAGTTCTTC. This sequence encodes CASSTFGTSPHEQFF.

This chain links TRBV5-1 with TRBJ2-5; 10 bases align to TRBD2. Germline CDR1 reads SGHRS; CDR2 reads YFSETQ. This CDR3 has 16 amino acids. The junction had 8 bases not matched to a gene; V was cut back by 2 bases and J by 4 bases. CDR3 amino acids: CASSFRPSGSSETQYF. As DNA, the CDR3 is TGCGCCAGCAGCTTCCGCCCTAGCGGGAGCTCAGAGACCCAGTACTTC.

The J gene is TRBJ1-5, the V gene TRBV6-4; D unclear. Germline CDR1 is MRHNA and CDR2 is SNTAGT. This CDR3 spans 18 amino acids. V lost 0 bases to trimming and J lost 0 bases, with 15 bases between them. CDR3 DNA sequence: TGTGCCAGCAGTGACTCGTTAAGGGAGGAGGATAGCAATCAGCCCCAGCATTTT. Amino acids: CASSDSLREEDSNQPQHF.

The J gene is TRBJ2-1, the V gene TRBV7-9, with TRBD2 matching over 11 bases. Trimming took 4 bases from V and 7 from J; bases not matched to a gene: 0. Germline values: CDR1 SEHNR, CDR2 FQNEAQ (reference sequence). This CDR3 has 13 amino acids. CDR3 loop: CASSSSGGNEQFF. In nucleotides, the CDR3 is TGTGCCAGCAGCTCTAGCGGGGGGAATGAGCAGTTCTTC.

This CDR3 reads CASERSENTEAFF. CDR3 bases: TGTGCCAGCGAAAGAAGCGAGAACACTGAAGCTTTCTTT. J is TRBJ1-1 and V is TRBV3-1 (or the pseudogene TRBV3-2); D is undetermined. The ends were cut back, 8 bases at V and 1 base at J, with 11 bases in the middle. The germline V gene has CDR1 LGHDT and CDR2 YNNKEL (reference sequence). This CDR3 contains 13 residues.

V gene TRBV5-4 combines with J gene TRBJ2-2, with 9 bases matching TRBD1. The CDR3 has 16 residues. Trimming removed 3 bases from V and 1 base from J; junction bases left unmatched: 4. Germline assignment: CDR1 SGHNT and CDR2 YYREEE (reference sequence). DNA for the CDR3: TGTGCCAGCAGCTCCCGGACAGGGGTGAACACCGGGGAGCTGTTTTTT. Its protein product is CASSSRTGVNTGELFF. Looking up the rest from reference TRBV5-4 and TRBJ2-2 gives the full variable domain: ETGVTQSPTHLIKTRGQQVTLRCSSQSGHNTVSWYQQALGQGPQFIFQYYREEENGRGNFPPRFSGLQFPNYSSELNVNALELDDSALYLCASSSRTGVNTGELFFGEGSRLTVL.

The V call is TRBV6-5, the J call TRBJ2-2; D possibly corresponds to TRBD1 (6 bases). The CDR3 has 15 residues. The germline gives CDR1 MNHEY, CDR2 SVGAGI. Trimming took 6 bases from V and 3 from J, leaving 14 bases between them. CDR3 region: CASRPRGAYTGELFF. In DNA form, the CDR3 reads TGTGCCAGCAGACCCAGGGGTGCGTACACCGGGGAGCTGTTTTTT.

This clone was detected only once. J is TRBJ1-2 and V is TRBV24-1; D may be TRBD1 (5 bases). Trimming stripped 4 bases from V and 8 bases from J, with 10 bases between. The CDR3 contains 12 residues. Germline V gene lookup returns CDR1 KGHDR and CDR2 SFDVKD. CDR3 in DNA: TGTGCCACCAGTGAAGGAGGGACCGGCTACACCTTC. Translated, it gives CATSEGGTGYTF.

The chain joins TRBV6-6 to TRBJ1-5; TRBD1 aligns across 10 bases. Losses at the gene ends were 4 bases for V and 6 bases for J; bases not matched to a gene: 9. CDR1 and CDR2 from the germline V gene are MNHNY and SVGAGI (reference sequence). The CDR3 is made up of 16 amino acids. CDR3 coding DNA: TGTGCCAGCAGTTCCCGGGACAGGGGAGGGCCTCAGCCCCAGCATTTT. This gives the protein CASSSRDRGGPQPQHF.